A selection of T cell receptor beta chains follows, all from one sample in a study of molecular identifiers for immune sequencing clone quantification. TCRdb ran MiXCR on the PCR reads and lists one entry per CDR3 protein. Of about 630,000 distinct CDR3 sequences listed, less than 30% are singletons. Sequencing was performed on naive CD8+ T cells from blood, with Jurkat cell RNA spiked in. These receptors were taken from a human donor in good health. Some libraries in this study had Jurkat cell RNA spiked in. Each CDR3 is given with its conserved first and last residue. D genes are given only for firm matches. Size values are once, few and many counts, or a class for expanded clones, and some rows have none.

D gene,J gene,clone size,V gene,CDR3 DNA,CDR3 protein
.,TRBJ2-7,.,TRBV7-8,TGTGCCAGCAGCTTAGAGTCAGGGAGGTTCTACGAGCAGTACTTC,CASSLESGRFYEQYF
.,TRBJ2-5,many,TRBV21-1,TGTGCCAGCAGCAAAGAGACCCAGTACTTC,CASSKETQYF
.,TRBJ2-2,.,TRBV6-5,TGTGCCAGCAGTTACTCCGGTGATCCTACTTGGGGGCCCCTTCGCACCGGGGAGCTGCTTTTT,CASSYSGDPTWGPLRTGELLF
TRBD1,TRBJ1-2,.,TRBV7-4,TGTGCCAGCAGCCCAGGACGACAGGGGGGTGTTCACTATGGCTACACCTTC,CASSPGRQGGVHYGYTF
TRBD2,TRBJ2-3,.,TRBV10-3,TGTGCCATCAGTGAATGGGGGGAGGGCCGTGGCACAGATACGCAGTATTTT,CAISEWGEGRGTDTQYF
.,TRBJ2-2,few,TRBV4-2,TGTGCCAGCAGCCCGATGGTGACTGGAGTAGTCTCCGGGGAGCTGTTTTTT,CASSPMVTGVVSGELFF
.,TRBJ1-1,.,TRBV12-3/TRBV12-4,TGTGCCAGCAGCCCGGACAGTTTTTCCCACCCTAGAACTGAAGCTTTCTTT,CASSPDSFSHPRTEAFF
TRBD1,TRBJ2-7,many,TRBV7-9,TGTGCCAGCAGCTGGGGGACAGAGGGAGTCGAGCAGTACTTC,CASSWGTEGVEQYF
.,TRBJ2-1,few,TRBV28,TGTGCCAGCAGTTTATCCCCAGGGGTCTACAATGAGCAGTTCTTC,CASSLSPGVYNEQFF
TRBD1,TRBJ1-2,.,TRBV28,TGTGCCAGCAGTTTAATAGGGGGCCAGAGAGGTGGCTACACCTTC,CASSLIGGQRGGYTF
TRBD1,TRBJ1-1,few,TRBV5-6,TGTGCCAGCAGCCCAGGGGGCGATGAAGCTTTCTTT,CASSPGGDEAFF
.,TRBJ2-7,.,TRBV29-1,TGCAGCGTTGAAGGTCTGACCGGGGGCGAAACCTACGAGCAGTACTTC,CSVEGLTGGETYEQYF
TRBD1,TRBJ2-7,.,TRBV4-3,TGCGCCAGCAGCCCTGGCGTAGCTAGGGGGCCCTACGAGCAGTACTTC,CASSPGVARGPYEQYF
.,TRBJ2-1,.,TRBV27,TGTGCCAGCAGAGGGACACCTCCGACCTACAATGAGCAGTTCTTC,CASRGTPPTYNEQFF
.,TRBJ1-2,.,TRBV7-9,TGTACCAGCAGCTTTGAGGGCAGCCTATGGCCTGGCACCTTC,CTSSFEGSLWPGTF
.,TRBJ1-5,many,TRBV3-1,TGTGCCAGCAGCCAAACAGGACGCAATCAGCCCCAGCATTTT,CASSQTGRNQPQHF
TRBD2,TRBJ2-7,few,TRBV5-4,TGTGCCAGCACCGAAGAGGGAGGGTCCCCCTACGAGCAGTACTTC,CASTEEGGSPYEQYF
.,TRBJ2-7,few,TRBV7-9,TGTGCCAGCAGCTTAGCGCCCCACTACGAGCAGTACTTC,CASSLAPHYEQYF
.,TRBJ2-1,few,TRBV6-1,TGTGCCAGCAGTGAAGCGGTTACAGCGTCCTACAATGAGCAGTTCTTC,CASSEAVTASYNEQFF
TRBD2,TRBJ2-3,.,TRBV3-1,TGTGCCTGCAGCCAAGACTCTAGCGGGGGGGTTTTCACAGATACGCAGTATTTT,CACSQDSSGGVFTDTQYF
TRBD1,TRBJ2-7,many,TRBV4-3,TGCGCCAGCAGCCAATACAGGGGTGGCGAGCAGTACTTC,CASSQYRGGEQYF
.,TRBJ1-2,few,TRBV29-1,TGCAGCGTTGATTTGCTGGGAGGCTACACCTTC,CSVDLLGGYTF
.,TRBJ2-5,many,TRBV20-1,TGCAGTGCTGGACTGGATGATGACAGTTTCCAAGAGACCCAGTACTTC,CSAGLDDDSFQETQYF
.,TRBJ2-2,.,TRBV7-2,TGTGCCAGCAGCTTAGTTGGAAGTTCGCACACCGGGGAGCTGTTTTTT,CASSLVGSSHTGELFF
TRBD1,TRBJ2-3,many,TRBV9,TGTGCCAGCAGCGTAGAGGGGACAGCCCTATCCCATACGCAGTATTTT,CASSVEGTALSHTQYF
TRBD1,TRBJ1-3,many,TRBV5-4,TGTGCCAGCAGCGTGACAGGGGGAGTTTTGGGAAACACCATATATTTT,CASSVTGGVLGNTIYF
TRBD2,TRBJ2-7,few,TRBV28,TGTGCCAGCAGTCCTCTCCTTAGCGGGGCGGACGAGCAGTACTTC,CASSPLLSGADEQYF
TRBD2,TRBJ2-3,few,TRBV6-1,TGTGCCAGCAGCGCCTCAGAAGCGGGAGGGTTTTTTTACACAGATACGCAGTATTTT,CASSASEAGGFFYTDTQYF
TRBD1,TRBJ2-2,once,TRBV6-5,TGTGCCAGCACTCTCGGGACAGGGCCGCCCGGGGAGCTGTTTTTT,CASTLGTGPPGELFF
.,TRBJ2-7,.,TRBV30,TGTGCCTGGGGACACCCCTACGAGCAGTACTTC,CAWGHPYEQYF
.,TRBJ2-3,few,TRBV5-4,TGTGCCAGCAGCATACAGGGAGGAGGAGATACGCAGTATTTT,CASSIQGGGDTQYF
TRBD1,TRBJ1-1,few,TRBV5-4,TGTGCCAGCAGCTTGGAAGTGGGACAGTACACTGAAGCTTTCTTT,CASSLEVGQYTEAFF
.,TRBJ1-1,.,TRBV3-1,TGTGCCAGCAGCCTTGACAGTATTAAAACTGAAGCTTTCTTT,CASSLDSIKTEAFF
.,TRBJ1-4,few,TRBV4-2,TGTGCCAGCAGCCGGATGACAGGAGACTATGAAAAACTGTTTTTT,CASSRMTGDYEKLFF
.,TRBJ2-5,.,TRBV6-1,TGTGCCAGCAGTGGTTTAGCGGAGACCCAGTACTTC,CASSGLAETQYF
.,TRBJ2-3,many,TRBV12-3/TRBV12-4,TGTGCCAGCCGCTCGCCCGGGGGACAGAACACAGATACGCAGTATTTT,CASRSPGGQNTDTQYF
.,TRBJ2-7,.,TRBV7-9,TGTGCCAGCAGCTATGGGGACATTGGCTACGAGCAGTACTTC,CASSYGDIGYEQYF
.,TRBJ2-3,many,TRBV14,TGTGCCAGCACCCATCCCGGAGGGGATACGCAGTATTTT,CASTHPGGDTQYF
.,TRBJ2-2,many,TRBV13,TGTGCCAGCAGCTTAGAAACAATGGAGCTGTTTTTT,CASSLETMELFF
TRBD2,TRBJ2-7,.,TRBV5-5,TGTGCCAGCAGCTTAACCGGGACTAGCGGGAGCGAGCAGTACTTC,CASSLTGTSGSEQYF
.,TRBJ2-7,few,TRBV11-2,TGTGCCAGCAGCTTGACTAGAACCCACGAGCAGTACTTC,CASSLTRTHEQYF
TRBD1,TRBJ2-7,few,TRBV27,TGTGCCAGCAGTTTATGGGATGGGACAGGACACGAGCAGTACTTC,CASSLWDGTGHEQYF
.,TRBJ1-1,.,TRBV30,TGTGCCTGGAGTGCCGGGGACCCTGCAGCTTTCTTT,CAWSAGDPAAFF
TRBD2,TRBJ2-1,few,TRBV29-1,TGCGGCGTGGGACTAGCGGGTCCCTACAATGAGCAGTTCTTC,CGVGLAGPYNEQFF
.,TRBJ2-7,.,TRBV4-1,TGCGCCAGCAGCCTGGCCCCAAGAGGGTACGCGCAGTACTTC,CASSLAPRGYAQYF
.,TRBJ2-3,.,TRBV4-2,TGTGCCAGCAGCCAAGAAGTAGGGACGGCGGGCACAGATACGCAGTCTTTT,CASSQEVGTAGTDTQSF
TRBD1,TRBJ2-7,.,TRBV28,TGTGCCAGCAGTTTGTGGGGAATGACAGGGGTCGAGCAGTACTTC,CASSLWGMTGVEQYF
TRBD1,TRBJ2-7,many,TRBV29-1,TGCAGCGTACGGGACAGAGACTACGAGCAGTACTTC,CSVRDRDYEQYF
.,TRBJ2-5,few,TRBV1,TGCACCAGCAGCCAAGAAGGACTAGCGGGGGGGCCTTGTCAAGAGACCCAGTACTTC,CTSSQEGLAGGPCQETQYF
.,TRBJ1-5,many,TRBV2,TGTGCCAGCAGTGAAGGGGAGGGGGACCAGCCCCAGCATTTT,CASSEGEGDQPQHF
TRBD1,TRBJ2-1,.,TRBV7-6,TGTGCCAGCAGCTTTGGGCAGGGGGCCCCCTACAATGAGCAGTTCTTC,CASSFGQGAPYNEQFF
TRBD1,TRBJ1-1,few,TRBV5-5,TGTGCCAGCAACGCGGACAGGGGTCCCCTTGAAGCTTTCTTT,CASNADRGPLEAFF
.,TRBJ1-1,few,TRBV19,TGTGCCAGTAGTATTATAGGGGACACTGAAGCTTTCTTT,CASSIIGDTEAFF
.,TRBJ1-4,.,TRBV4-3,TGCGCCAGCAGCCAAGAGGAGGGCAGTACCCGTTTTTGGAAAGAAAAACTGTTTTTT,CASSQEEGSTRFWKEKLFF
TRBD1,TRBJ1-2,.,TRBV29-1,TGCAGCGTTGGGGGACAGATCCTTAACTATGGCTACACCTTC,CSVGGQILNYGYTF
TRBD1,TRBJ2-7,.,TRBV4-1,TGCGCCAGCAGCCTAATAACCGGGACAGGCCTTTACGAGCAGTACTTC,CASSLITGTGLYEQYF